Listed below are T cell receptor beta chains from one sample, sequenced in a study of blood T cells in healthy people across ages. TCRdb re-called the 5' RACE reads with MiXCR, one entry per CDR3 protein. Among fewer than 950,000 distinct CDR3 sequences, roughly 40% were seen once, and the ten largest hold around 13%. Sample: blood. These receptor sequences come from a man between 18 and 29 years old in good health. CDR3s include the opening cysteine and the closing phenylalanine or tryptophan. The D gene is left open where the match is weak. For some rows the clone size is stated as once, few or many, or as a class when expanded; others skip it.

j_call v_call clone_size d_call cdr3_aa cdr3_nt
TRBJ2-7 TRBV7-9 - TRBD2 CAGSLTYGGISYEQYF TGTGCCGGCAGCCTCACTTACGGGGGGATCTCCTACGAGCAGTACTTC
TRBJ2-1 TRBV7-9 - - CASLAEPSSYSEQFF TGTGCCAGCCTGGCAGAGCCCAGCTCCTACAGTGAGCAGTTCTTC
TRBJ1-4 TRBV10-3 many TRBD1 CAISGGTANEKLFF TGTGCCATCAGCGGCGGGACAGCTAATGAAAAACTGTTTTTT
TRBJ2-7 TRBV4-2 - - CASSPQTTNSYNEQYF TGTGCCAGCAGCCCCCAGACTACTAACTCCTACAATGAGCAGTACTTC
TRBJ2-5 TRBV11-2 few - CASSYDLRGTQYF TGTGCCAGCAGCTACGACCTTCGGGGGACCCAGTACTTC
TRBJ2-1 TRBV7-2 few TRBD2 CASSYGLAGAFSYNEQFF TGTGCCAGCAGTTACGGACTAGCGGGGGCCTTCTCCTACAATGAGCAGTTCTTC
TRBJ2-1 TRBV7-9 few - CASSLVRGGLDEPTNEQFF TGTGCCAGCAGCTTAGTGAGGGGCGGCCTAGACGAACCCACCAATGAGCAGTTCTTC
TRBJ2-5 TRBV29-1 few - CSVPGRNQETQYF TGCAGCGTTCCGGGACGGAACCAAGAGACCCAGTACTTC
TRBJ2-1 TRBV4-2 many - CASSNGQGGYNEQFF TGTGCCAGCAGCAATGGGCAGGGCGGATACAATGAGCAGTTCTTC
TRBJ2-4 TRBV20-1 few - CSAESGDLAKNIQYF TGCAGTGCTGAGTCAGGGGACTTAGCCAAAAACATTCAGTACTTC
TRBJ2-7 TRBV28 - - CASSSPGGGPDEQYF TGTGCCAGCAGTTCCCCGGGAGGGGGCCCAGACGAGCAGTACTTC
TRBJ1-5 TRBV20-1 - - CSARVGQGRQPQHF TGCAGTGCTAGAGTGGGGCAGGGGCGCCAGCCCCAGCATTTT
TRBJ2-2 TRBV2 - - CASSSDNIPTGELFF TGTGCCAGCAGTTCGGACAATATCCCCACCGGGGAGCTGTTTTTT
TRBJ1-2 TRBV12-3/TRBV12-4 many - CASSFIGDSNYGYTF TGTGCCAGCAGTTTCATCGGGGACTCTAACTATGGCTACACCTTC
TRBJ2-7 TRBV7-3 - TRBD2 CASSSNPPTGAGGSNEQYF TGTGCCAGCAGCTCAAATCCCCCGACTGGCGCGGGGGGGAGCAATGAGCAGTACTTC
TRBJ1-2 TRBV20-1 few - CSAHRAAGWGYTF TGCAGTGCCCACAGGGCGGCAGGGTGGGGCTACACCTTC
TRBJ2-2 TRBV6-6 - - CATTGTGELFF TGTGCCACCACTGGGACCGGGGAGCTGTTTTTT
TRBJ2-7 TRBV12-3/TRBV12-4 - TRBD1 CASSTDRSYEQYF TGTGCCAGCAGTACGGACAGGTCCTACGAGCAGTACTTC
TRBJ1-4 TRBV6-5 once TRBD1 CASSYVQGATNEKLFF TGTGCCAGCAGTTACGTCCAGGGGGCAACTAATGAAAAACTGTTTTTT
TRBJ2-5 TRBV11-2 few TRBD2 CASSSSGGAVETQYF TGTGCCAGCAGTTCGAGCGGGGGGGCCGTTGAGACCCAGTACTTC
TRBJ2-5 TRBV5-1 few TRBD2 CASSLRPSGGEKETQYF TGCGCCAGCAGCTTGCGGCCTAGCGGGGGGGAGAAAGAGACCCAGTACTTC
TRBJ2-3 TRBV12-3/TRBV12-4 many TRBD2 CASSLVGLAGILHGTDTQYF TGTGCCAGCAGTTTAGTTGGGCTAGCGGGGATACTTCATGGGACAGATACGCAGTATTTT
TRBJ1-4 TRBV4-2 few - CASSQSGGSEKLFF TGTGCCAGCAGCCAATCTGGGGGAAGTGAAAAACTGTTTTTT
TRBJ1-1 TRBV6-5 - - CASRKQIMNTEAFF TGTGCCAGCAGGAAACAGATTATGAACACTGAAGCTTTCTTT
TRBJ2-5 TRBV6-2/TRBV6-3 many - CASRPTRGWGETQYF TGTGCCAGCAGGCCTACTAGGGGATGGGGAGAGACCCAGTACTTC
TRBJ2-7 TRBV7-3 few - CASSLMGSSSYEQYF TGTGCCAGCAGCTTAATGGGCAGCAGCTCCTACGAGCAGTACTTC
TRBJ1-1 TRBV5-6 - - CASSPDAGLNTEAFF TGTGCCAGCAGCCCCGACGCGGGGTTGAACACTGAAGCTTTCTTT
TRBJ1-5 TRBV20-1 few - CSAPGHQAANQPQHF TGCAGTGCTCCTGGGCACCAAGCCGCAAATCAGCCCCAGCATTTT
TRBJ2-1 TRBV5-1 few TRBD1 CASSLLGQGLNEQFF TGCGCCAGCAGCTTGCTGGGACAGGGGCTCAATGAGCAGTTCTTC
TRBJ2-5 TRBV6-6 - - CASSRGVRGQETQYF TGTGCCAGCAGTAGGGGCGTGCGGGGCCAAGAGACCCAGTACTTC
TRBJ2-1 TRBV28 - - CASSSGLHEQFF TGTGCCAGCAGTTCGGGACTCCATGAGCAGTTCTTC
TRBJ2-4 TRBV5-6 few TRBD1 CASSLQAGGAKNIQYF TGTGCCAGCAGCTTGCAGGCAGGGGGAGCCAAAAACATTCAGTACTTC
TRBJ2-7 TRBV6-2/TRBV6-3 - - CASTPQVSYEQYF TGTGCCAGCACGCCACAAGTATCCTACGAGCAGTACTTC
TRBJ1-1 TRBV21-1 few - CASSKVGRGKTRLSSEAFF TGTGCCAGCAGCAAGGTAGGGCGGGGCAAAACGCGCCTGTCCTCTGAAGCTTTCTTT
TRBJ1-5 TRBV20-1 - - CSARSRGYQPQHF TGCAGTGCTAGGTCCAGGGGTTATCAGCCCCAGCATTTT
TRBJ1-5 TRBV12-3/TRBV12-4 - - CASSPSGRGGNQPQHF TGTGCCAGCAGTCCGTCGGGGAGGGGTGGCAATCAGCCCCAGCATTTT
TRBJ1-1 TRBV20-1 many - CSARSLNTEAFF TGCAGTGCCAGAAGCCTTAACACTGAAGCTTTCTTT
TRBJ1-1 TRBV2 - TRBD1 CASSEGTGGVAFF TGTGCCAGCAGTGAAGGGACAGGGGGGGTCGCTTTCTTT
TRBJ2-5 TRBV5-1 few - CASRAETDPTGVQYF TGCGCCAGCAGAGCCGAGACAGACCCCACCGGGGTGCAGTACTTC
TRBJ2-5 TRBV6-2/TRBV6-3 few TRBD1 CASSDPGQGRSEETQYF TGTGCCAGCAGTGATCCGGGACAGGGACGGAGCGAAGAGACCCAGTACTTC
TRBJ2-1 TRBV4-1 - TRBD2 CASSSPWRGGWVEQFF TGCGCCAGCAGCAGTCCCTGGCGGGGGGGCTGGGTTGAGCAGTTCTTC
TRBJ1-5 TRBV20-1 few TRBD1 CSASRQGWPQHF TGCAGTGCTAGCCGACAGGGATGGCCCCAGCATTTT
TRBJ1-3 TRBV7-6 few - CASSPGIGNTIYF TGTGCCAGCAGCCCAGGAATTGGAAACACCATATATTTT
TRBJ2-5 TRBV3-1 - - CASSQDHKSQETQYF TGTGCCAGCAGCCAAGATCACAAGAGCCAAGAGACCCAGTACTTC
TRBJ1-1 TRBV5-1 - - CASSAGYTGTEAFF TGCGCCAGCAGCGCTGGATACACCGGCACTGAAGCTTTCTTT
TRBJ1-6 TRBV5-1 few TRBD1 CASSLGSPGQGNSPLHF TGCGCCAGCAGCTTGGGGAGTCCGGGACAGGGGAATTCACCCCTCCACTTT
TRBJ2-7 TRBV10-3 - TRBD2 CAISEKRGPYNEQYF TGTGCCATCAGTGAAAAGCGGGGGCCGTACAATGAGCAGTACTTC
TRBJ2-1 TRBV4-2 few - CASSQGVAEPYNEQFF TGTGCCAGCAGCCAAGGGGTAGCGGAACCCTACAATGAGCAGTTCTTC
TRBJ2-5 TRBV7-2 many TRBD2 CASSPRTSGGEETQYF TGTGCCAGCAGCCCGAGGACTAGCGGGGGGGAAGAGACCCAGTACTTC
TRBJ2-3 TRBV29-1 - - CSGITDTQYF TGCAGCGGGATCACAGATACGCAGTATTTT
TRBJ2-3 TRBV12-3/TRBV12-4 many - CASSREADTQYF TGTGCCAGCAGCAGGGAGGCAGATACGCAGTATTTT
TRBJ2-4 TRBV20-1 - TRBD2 CSARSGLAGENIQYF TGCAGTGCTAGATCCGGACTAGCGGGGGAAAACATTCAGTACTTC
TRBJ1-2 TRBV7-2 - TRBD1 CASSIGQGVGYTF TGTGCCAGCAGCATCGGACAGGGAGTTGGCTACACCTTC
TRBJ2-3 TRBV9 - TRBD2 CASSVRGGSPDTQYF TGTGCCAGCAGCGTACGCGGGGGGAGTCCTGATACGCAGTATTTT
TRBJ2-2 TRBV7-9 once - CASSLEAVLGELFF TGTGCCAGCAGCTTAGAGGCAGTGCTCGGGGAGCTGTTTTTT